Detailed here is one T cell receptor (beta chain). Its cognate antigen has yet to be identified. Base qualities are not recorded, but no much larger clone differs from it by a single base. This specimen comes from a study of cytomegalovirus exposure and HLA in healthy donors (dated 2017 in TCRdb). Study-level background: In an earlier analysis of under 750 of the donors, around 290 Gb of sequence data and 100 million or so unique TCR beta sequences from 150 million to 200 million T cells were reported. An early release covering 550 to 650 HLA-typed donors comprised about 300 gigabases of sequencing data and around 85 million unique TCR sequences. Among the roughly 390 genotyped donors, approximately 82% belonged to the genetic ancestry cluster associated with self-reported Caucasian donors. The study was designed to test whether signatures of past pathogen exposure could be identified by cataloging public T cell receptors. The study used immunosequencing to profile the T cell repertoires of around 600 subjects and linked those repertoires to cytomegalovirus serostatus. Besides the first cohort of roughly 660 subjects, a separate validation cohort made up of over 95 different subjects was used. The study combined high-throughput TCR immunosequencing, statistical association of individual TCRs with disease status, and machine learning to predict cytomegalovirus infection status. To study patterns of TCR occurrence, a later analysis re-analyzed previously published TCR beta repertoires from under 750 donors and added high-resolution HLA genotyping. Rather than using new phenotypic data, the later analysis identified candidate immune exposures from TCR beta sequences and from how often those sequences occurred across donors. In an earlier analysis of over 550 of the donors, high-throughput TCR beta sequencing was used to judge whether each TCR beta V gene segment behaved as functional or pseudogenic. Alongside the repertoire data, information on donor age, sex, ethnicity and CMV serostatus was compiled. Genome-wide SNP genotypes for about 60% of the 666 donors were used in a later genetic analysis, which treated that subset as a discovery cohort. Every discovery cohort repertoire had been produced on one sequencing platform. Both class I and class II loci were covered by HLA typing, at four-digit resolution. The number of donors typed differed by locus, with about 629-630 for A, B, C, DRB1 and DQB1, more than 500 for DQA1, approximately 580 for DPA1, and 472 for DPB1. Several DR-DQ haplotypes were handled as single units for association and clustering because linkage in the cohort was strong. Across approximately 400 genotyped donors of the cohort, an average of approximately 220,000 unique TCR beta nucleotide sequences per donor were sequenced, and 15% to 20% of those sequences were non-productive.

The CDR1 and CDR2 encoded by the germline V gene are SQVTM and ANQGSEA. The CDR3 spans 12 residues, from the cysteine through the phenylalanine. Only the CDR3 part of the read is kept: 36 bases, read in frame from the first base. A distance of 7 bases separates the germline ends of V and J, which lose 4 bases and 1 base respectively. Results and caveats for the whole study, not just this receptor: A further reported finding was that TCR beta sequences accurately predicted the HLA-A and HLA-B alleles for most subjects in the first cohort. The study listed 150 to 200 TCR beta chains as associated with cytomegalovirus. An association between a missense DCLRE1C variant and V-gene and J-gene trimming of TCR beta chains was found in a later genetic analysis and replicated in an independent cohort. Across donors, most TCR sequences were observed very rarely, whereas some public TCRs were present in many individuals. In a later analysis, HLA-associated TCR beta chains were found to be more clonally expanded and to have lower generation probabilities than equally common non-associated chains. A cluster of highly shared sequence variants was judged likely to be a technical artifact of the sequencing pipeline. For the cohort, immune exposure information was limited to CMV serostatus. In a later analysis, the rate of TCR association differed among HLA loci, with DRB1 alleles having the most associated TCRs and HLA-C alleles having the fewest. Specific HLA alleles were associated with over 15,000 TCR beta sequences at a false discovery rate of 0.05 in a later analysis. In both the original and validation cohorts, the classifier was reported to diagnose cytomegalovirus status with high specificity and sensitivity. The authors suggested that the approach could potentially be generalized to other disease states and immunological phenotypes. In vitro tests confirmed that a few of the cytomegalovirus-associated TCR beta chains recognize cytomegalovirus antigens. Linkage disequilibrium might explain the correlated functional status among segregating V segments, but an unknown experimental factor could not be ruled out. Roughly uniform sequencing depth across donors was assumed in presence/absence analyses, although this assumption may not hold. Because counts were too low, about 18 rarely observed V segments, including chromosome 9 orphons, were excluded from the earlier analysis of around 640 of the donors. According to a later analysis, parvovirus B19, influenza, CMV and Epstein-Barr virus appeared linked to several top co-occurrence clusters. Because HLA typing was unavailable for some donors at each locus, only the typed subset was used in association tests. Strong co-occurrence of HLA alleles, especially DR and DQ, made assigning TCR associations to individual alleles difficult. Some IMGT-functional V segments, including TRBV6-2 and TRBV6-3, could not be told apart with the 87-base-pair reads, so those segments were excluded. Broadly in line with IMGT annotations, most TCR beta V segments showed up in productive rearrangements about 87% or about 30% of the time in an earlier analysis of under 700 of the donors. According to a later genetic analysis, donors in an Asian-associated ancestry cluster had fewer N-insertions in productive TCRs than the roughly 700-donor mean. This cohort had only TCR beta chains sequenced, and the lack of alpha or paired-chain data limited which features could be detected. In a later analysis, most CMV-associated TCR beta chains were found to appear HLA-restricted, with HLA associations seemingly driven largely by CMV exposure.

In total, about 650 healthy bone marrow donors made up the cohort. At the time of sampling, all cohort members were nominally healthy, though unrecorded immune exposures were likely present. The donor was CMV seronegative and belonged to the group of 352 seronegative cohort members. A peripheral blood sample was collected from each donor, and TCR beta sequencing was performed on peripheral blood mononuclear cells. Genomic DNA extraction from the blood cell samples was performed with the Qiagen DNeasy Blood Extraction Kit. Library preparation employed the immunoSEQ multiplex PCR assay. A mixture of 60 forward primers for TCR Vbeta segments and 13 reverse primers for TCR Jbeta segments was used in the multiplex PCR. A multiplex PCR assay on genomic DNA amplified the CDR3 region of rearranged TCR beta genes. On the Illumina HiSeq System, the amplified TCR beta libraries were sequenced as 87-base-pair reads. Per the source publication's procedure: A later analysis counted about 80 million unique TCR beta chains across the 670 or so repertoires, and some 11 million of these chains were shared by at least two donors. To remove PCR and sequencing errors, raw reads were error-corrected and collapsed into unique sequences using a nearest-neighbor algorithm that merged closely related sequences. To assign V, D and J gene segments, CDR3 sequences were aligned to IMGT reference sequences. Each retained sequence needed at least a six-nucleotide match to both a V gene segment and a J gene segment. Rearrangements were called productive when the CDR3 lacked stop codons and stayed in frame with V and J; all others were non-productive. Following IMGT convention, CDR3 was defined as the stretch from the second conserved V-encoded cysteine up to the conserved J-encoded phenylalanine. In an earlier analysis of more than 550 of the donors, sequences lacking an unambiguous match to a single V gene segment were excluded. An earlier analysis of a few hundred of the donors called V segments functional above 56.7% productive rearrangements and segregating when the between-donor standard deviation exceeded 5%. To diagnose cytomegalovirus status from the catalog of TCR beta chain sequences, a statistical classification framework was built. In a later analysis, V and J genes were assigned by comparing TCR nucleotide sequences against IMGT/GENE-DB human TR gene sequences. Using the TCRdist pipeline, a later analysis assigned CDR3 sequences along with most-parsimonious VDJ recombination scenarios. A later analysis defined each TCR beta chain by its CDR3 amino acid sequence plus V-gene family, and excluded reads lacking a unique V-gene family. A later analysis removed 592 highly shared, low-generation-probability nucleotide sequences to deal with suspected cross-contamination and a sequencing artifact. In a later analysis, a clonal expansion index for each public chain was calculated from normalized within-repertoire ranks of inferred template counts. A later analysis computed generation probabilities with a VDJ recombination model fitted to out-of-frame rearrangements, and checked the results against IGoR. Hypergeometric tests were used in a later analysis to score TCR-TCR, TCR-HLA and TCR-CMV co-occurrence, with a repertoire-size bias correction applied to the TCR pairs. In a later analysis, false discovery rates were estimated by permuting HLA or CMV assignments 20 times. A later analysis grouped co-occurring TCRs with DBSCAN, adding TCRdist sequence similarity when clustering within HLA-allele-positive subsets. Co-occurrence clustering excluded repertoires with fewer than 30,000 or more than 120,000 public chains, plus five with anomalous nucleotide sharing. TCRdb re-hosts the immuneACCESS table, in-frame sequences only. Its copies lack some clones; in the studies checked, an unresolved V gene accounts for under half of them, and the cause for the rest is not known. For V, J and clone size, that table is used; D and trimming come from the DNA. Here the sample has 150,000 to 180,000 clones; roughly 80% occur a single time. The leading ten clones occupy approximately 4% of the sample.

The receptor was derived from a woman aged 40-49 years in good health and CMV-seronegative. The sample taken for sequencing was PBMCs. The chain is encoded by TRBV29-1 joined to TRBJ2-5; there is no confident call for the D gene. The CDR3 reads as follows: CSVGAGQETQYF. The DNA sequence reads TGCAGCGTTGGGGCCGGCCAAGAGACCCAGTACTTC.